Following are 17 T cell receptor beta chains from one sample sequenced in a study of blood T cell repertoires in COVID-19. Clones were sequenced by immunoSEQ multiplex PCR, and TCRdb holds only the in-frame ones, with some missing. The table includes about 270,000 clones, roughly 84% detected once. The specimen sequenced was peripheral blood. The receptors were sampled from a woman under 30 with acute or convalescent COVID-19.

This chain joins TRBV27 and TRBJ2-3; TRBD2 aligns across 9 bases. Germline V gene sequence: CDR1 MNHEY, CDR2 SMNVEV (reference sequence). The V segment lost 3 bases and the J segment 2 bases; nucleotides outside the gene matches: 3. The CDR3 consists of 15 residues. The CDR3 region is CASSLREGLTDTQYF. As DNA, the CDR3 is TGTGCCAGCAGTTTGCGGGAGGGCCTCACAGATACGCAGTATTTT.

Of note for this clone: The junction departs from germline at one end; a sequencing error may be responsible. The rearrangement links TRBV7-7 to TRBJ2-7; 9 bases align to TRBD2. Germline CDR1 reads SSHAT; CDR2 reads FNYEAQ (reference sequence). This CDR3 has 15 residues. The CDR3 here is CASSLVRTSVNEQYF. CDR3 coding DNA: TGTGCTAGCAGCTTAGTTCGGACTAGCGTTAACGAGCAGTACTTC. Together with reference TRBV7-7 and TRBJ2-7, the CDR3 gives the full variable domain: GAGVSQSPRYKVTKRGQDVTLRCDPISSHATLYWYQQALGQGPEFLTYFNYEAQPDKSGLPSDRFSAERPEGSISTLTIQRTEQRDSAMYRCASSLVRTSVNEQYFGPGTRLTVT.

J is TRBJ2-1 and V is TRBV9; the match to TRBD1 covers 9 bases. Germline assignment: CDR1 SGDLS and CDR2 YYNGEE. J was trimmed by 8 bases and V by 4 bases; bases with no gene match: 10. This CDR3 is 15 amino acids long. This CDR3 reads CASSSNPGQGDEQFF. CDR3 sequence (DNA): TGTGCCAGCAGCTCAAATCCGGGACAGGGAGATGAGCAGTTCTTC.

The chain links TRBV28 to TRBJ1-2, with TRBD1 as a possible D gene (6 bases). Per germline, CDR1 MDHEN and CDR2 SYDVKM. V lost 2 bases to trimming and J lost 2 bases, with 9 bases between them. There are 14 residues in the CDR3. CDR3 sequence (DNA): TGTGCCAGCAGTTTAACAGGGAGAAACTATGGCTACACCTTC. Translation: CASSLTGRNYGYTF.

This chain connects TRBV5-1 to TRBJ1-1; D not certain. From germline, CDR1 is SGHRS and CDR2 YFSETQ. V was pared by 0 bases and J by 1 base, with 13 bases between. This CDR3 region has 16 residues. This CDR3 reads CASSLGFQMANTEAFF. Here the CDR3 DNA reads TGCGCCAGCAGCTTGGGGTTTCAGATGGCGAACACTGAAGCTTTCTTT.

The rearrangement joins TRBV7-8 to TRBJ1-5; a weak D match, TRBD1 (5 bases). The length of the CDR3 is 16 residues. Germline V gene data show CDR1 as SGHVS and CDR2 as FQNEAQ. Trimming removed 5 bases from V and 11 bases from J, with 25 bases in between. The CDR3 spells CASSRTWGGDIDTQHF. The CDR3 DNA is TGTGCCAGCAGCCGAACCTGGGGCGGGGATATTGACACCCAGCATTTT.

The CDR3 DNA reads as TGTGCCAGCAGCTTCCAACCGACGGGGGGGGGAAATACGCAGTATTTT. Translation gives CASSFQPTGGGNTQYF. The gene calls are TRBV11-2 and TRBJ2-3; the match to TRBD2 covers 8 bases. Trimming at V came to 3 bases and at J to 7 bases, leaving 12 bases not matched to a gene. The CDR3 covers 16 residues. Germline values: CDR1 SGHAT, CDR2 FQNNGV.

The V call is TRBV5-4, the J call TRBJ1-1, with 8 nucleotides matching TRBD1. Germline CDR1 is SGHNT and CDR2 is YYREEE (reference sequence). This CDR3 region has 14 residues. V shed 7 bases and J 0 bases; nucleotides not matched to a gene: 5. CDR3 in DNA: TGTGCCAGCCTTACAGGGGGTATGAACACTGAAGCTTTCTTT. Its translation is CASLTGGMNTEAFF.

In nucleotides, the CDR3 is TGTGCCAGCATTATACGGGAGAACAATGAGCAGTTCTTC. This sequence encodes CASIIRENNEQFF. The rearrangement links TRBV2 to TRBJ2-1, with D possibly being TRBD2 (6 bases). Trimming removed 7 bases from V and 5 bases from J, with 12 bases in between. This CDR3 has 13 residues. The germline V gene has CDR1 SNHLY and CDR2 FYNNEI.

This clone showed up just a few times. The chain carries TRBV27 and TRBJ2-2; 7 nucleotides match TRBD1. Unmatched junction bases numbered 7, after V lost 6 bases and J lost 6 bases. The CDR3 runs 14 residues. Germline V gene data show CDR1 as MNHEY and CDR2 as SMNVEV (reference sequence). The CDR3 reads CASRPDRVAGELFF. The CDR3 region has the DNA TGTGCCAGCAGACCAGACAGGGTCGCCGGGGAGCTGTTTTTT.

The chain joins TRBV4-3 to TRBJ2-1, with 11 bases fitting TRBD2. Germline V gene data show CDR1 as LGHNA and CDR2 as YSLEER. V was pared by 1 base and J by 9 bases, with 2 bases of the junction left unmatched. CDR3 length equals 14 residues. CDR3 sequence (DNA): TGCGCCAGCAGCCAAGGACTAGCGGGACCTGAGCAGTTCTTC. This gives the protein CASSQGLAGPEQFF.

The J gene is TRBJ2-1, the V gene TRBV19; tentative D call: TRBD2 (6 bases). Trimming cost V 5 bases and J 1 base, with 15 bases left between them. CDR3 length equals 16 residues. Germline values: CDR1 LNHDA, CDR2 SQIVND (reference sequence). The CDR3 loop reads CASSDQAGRSYNEQFF. CDR3 bases: TGTGCCAGTAGTGACCAAGCGGGTCGATCCTACAATGAGCAGTTCTTC.

This sequence joins TRBV7-6 and TRBJ1-1; D is uncertain. The CDR3 length is 13 residues. Germline V gene data show CDR1 as SGHVS and CDR2 as FNYEAQ. With 0 bases removed from V and 6 bases from J, the gap between germline ends came to 8 bases. This chain's CDR3 is CASSLADWAEAFF. The CDR3 DNA follows: TGTGCCAGCAGCTTAGCGGACTGGGCTGAAGCTTTCTTT.

The chain carries TRBV21-1 and TRBJ1-4. TRBV21-1 is described as a pseudogene. The CDR3 spans 17 residues. The CDR3 spells CASSKALSGATNEKLFF. The CDR3 DNA is TGTGCCAGCAGCAAAGCGCTTTCGGGGGCAACTAATGAAAAACTGTTTTTT.

This sequence joins TRBV24-1 and TRBJ2-2, with TRBD1 matching over 8 bases. V shed 12 bases and J 7 bases; nucleotides not matched to a gene: 12. The germline V gene has CDR1 KGHDR and CDR2 SFDVKD. The CDR3 is made up of 14 amino acids. CDR3 region: CASQGAYGDGELFF. CDR3 bases: TGTGCCTCCCAGGGGGCGTACGGGGACGGGGAGCTGTTTTTT.

The chain has TRBV27 and TRBJ1-2; no clear D. Trimming removed 5 bases at V and 8 bases at J, with 21 bases between. Germline loops: CDR1 MNHEY, CDR2 SMNVEV (reference sequence). This CDR3 has 15 amino acids. CDR3 nucleotides: TGTGCCAGCAGTCCCCTCATGGCAGGCTCTTGGGGCTACACCTTC. It codes for CASSPLMAGSWGYTF.

The CDR3 sequence: CASSPIWDRVWWASYEQYF. Written as DNA, the CDR3 is TGTGCCAGCAGCCCAATCTGGGACAGGGTCTGGTGGGCCTCCTACGAGCAGTACTTC. The rearrangement links TRBV7-9 to TRBJ2-7, with 9 bases identical to TRBD1. Losses at the gene ends were 5 bases for V and 0 bases for J; bases not matched to a gene: 17. This CDR3 region has 19 residues. Germline V lookup: CDR1 SEHNR, CDR2 FQNEAQ (reference sequence).